The present T cell receptor beta chain was sequenced within a study of cytomegalovirus exposure and HLA in healthy donors (dated by TCRdb to about 2017). Concerning the study at large: According to an earlier analysis of several hundred of the donors, about 179 million T cells yielded roughly 110 million unique TCR beta sequences and less than 300 Gb of sequence data. The aim of the study was to test whether cataloging public T cell receptors could identify signatures of past pathogen exposure. Every discovery cohort repertoire had been produced on one sequencing platform. HLA typing included class I and class II loci at four-digit resolution. Of the roughly 400 genotyped donors, roughly 80% fell in the genetic ancestry cluster associated with self-reported Caucasian donors. The study combined high-throughput TCR immunosequencing, statistical association of individual TCRs with disease status, and machine learning to predict cytomegalovirus infection status. Genome-wide SNP genotypes for about three fifths of the roughly 670 donors were used in a later genetic analysis, which treated that subset as a discovery cohort. On average, roughly 250,000 unique TCR beta nucleotide sequences were sequenced per donor among 350 to 400 genotyped donors of the cohort, with 15% to 20% of those sequences being non-productive. Because of strong linkage in the cohort, a few DR-DQ haplotypes were treated as single units for association and clustering. To decide whether each TCR beta V gene segment behaved as functional or pseudogenic, an earlier analysis of some 600 of the donors relied on high-throughput TCR beta sequencing. An early release covering roughly 640 HLA-typed donors comprised 250 to 350 gigabases of sequencing data and about 90 million unique TCR sequences. Donor age, sex, ethnicity and CMV serostatus were compiled alongside the repertoire data. The study used immunosequencing to profile the T cell repertoires of several hundred subjects and linked those repertoires to cytomegalovirus serostatus. Typing coverage varied by locus: roughly 629-630 donors for A, B, C, DRB1 and DQB1; around 560 for DQA1; some 610 for DPA1; some 470 for DPB1. In a later analysis, previously published TCR beta repertoires from 500 to 750 donors were re-analyzed and high-resolution HLA genotyping was added so that TCR occurrence patterns could be studied. Besides the first cohort of 500 to 700 subjects, a separate validation cohort made up of 120 different subjects was used. The later analysis used no new phenotypic data to find candidate immune exposures, relying instead on TCR beta sequences and their occurrence across donors.

As regards this clone: The specificity of this receptor is unknown. There are no base qualities to consult, and no much larger clone falls within one base.

General conclusions and limits of the study: Correlated functional status among segregating V segments might be attributable to linkage disequilibrium, but an unknown experimental factor could not be ruled out. In a later analysis, TCR association rates were found to vary across HLA loci, with the most associated TCRs seen for DRB1 alleles and the fewest for HLA-C alleles. The study gave a list of some 150 TCR beta chains associated with cytomegalovirus. A later analysis reported that several top co-occurrence clusters appeared linked to parvovirus B19, influenza, CMV and Epstein-Barr virus. Presence/absence analyses assumed roughly uniform sequencing depth across donors, an assumption that may not hold. A further reported finding was that TCR beta sequences accurately predicted the HLA-A and HLA-B alleles for most subjects in the first cohort. At a false discovery rate of 0.05, a later analysis linked under 20,000 TCR beta sequences to specific HLA alleles. A later analysis found that most CMV-associated TCR beta chains appeared HLA-restricted, with HLA associations seemingly driven largely by CMV exposure. A group of highly shared sequence variants was considered likely to be a technical artifact of the sequencing pipeline. Compared with the approximately 720-donor mean, donors in an Asian-associated ancestry cluster had fewer N-insertions in productive TCRs, according to a later genetic analysis. The authors suggested that the approach could potentially be generalized to other disease states and immunological phenotypes. For the cohort, immune exposure information was limited to CMV serostatus. This cohort had only TCR beta chains sequenced, and the lack of alpha or paired-chain data limited which features could be detected. In a later genetic analysis, a missense DCLRE1C variant was associated with V-gene and J-gene trimming of TCR beta chains, and the association was replicated in an independent cohort. Compared with equally common non-associated chains, HLA-associated TCR beta chains in a later analysis were more clonally expanded and had lower generation probabilities. An earlier analysis of 587 of the donors showed that most TCR beta V segments appeared in productive rearrangements either about 90% or about 30% of the time, which broadly matched IMGT annotations. While some public TCRs were present in many individuals, most TCR sequences turned up only very rarely across donors. In vitro tests confirmed that three of the cytomegalovirus-associated TCR beta chains recognize cytomegalovirus antigens. Cytomegalovirus status was reported to be diagnosed by the classifier with high specificity and sensitivity in both the original and validation cohorts. When HLA alleles, especially DR and DQ, strongly co-occurred, TCR associations were difficult to assign to individual alleles. Because some donors lacked HLA typing at each locus, the association tests relied only on the typed subset. Because counts were too low, some 16 rarely observed V segments, including chromosome 9 orphons, were excluded from the earlier analysis of 587 of the donors.

The library was prepared using the immunoSEQ multiplex PCR assay. For the multiplex PCR, a mixture combining 60 forward primers for TCR Vbeta segments and 13 reverse primers for TCR Jbeta segments was used. Amplification of the CDR3 region of rearranged TCR beta genes was performed with a multiplex PCR assay on genomic DNA. The Illumina HiSeq System was used to sequence the amplified TCR beta libraries as 87-base-pair reads. The authors processed their data as follows. A later analysis counted some 80 million unique TCR beta chains across the 550 to 750 repertoires, and 10 million to 12 million of these chains were shared by at least two donors. A nearest-neighbor algorithm error-corrected the raw reads and collapsed the reads into unique sequences, merging closely related sequences to remove PCR and sequencing errors. To assign V, D and J gene segments, CDR3 sequences were aligned to IMGT reference sequences. For a sequence to be retained, a match of at least six nucleotides was required to both a V gene segment and a J gene segment. Rearrangements were called productive when the CDR3 lacked stop codons and stayed in frame with V and J; all others were non-productive. CDR3 was defined according to IMGT convention as the region running from the second conserved V-encoded cysteine to the conserved J-encoded phenylalanine. The earlier analysis of about 640 of the donors excluded any sequence lacking an unambiguous match to a single V gene segment. In an earlier analysis of roughly 500 of the donors, V segments were called functional above 56.7% productive rearrangements and were called segregating when the between-donor standard deviation exceeded 5%. A statistical classification framework was built to diagnose cytomegalovirus status from the catalog of TCR beta chain sequences. In a later analysis, V and J genes were assigned by comparing TCR nucleotide sequences against IMGT/GENE-DB human TR gene sequences. In a later analysis, CDR3 sequences and most-parsimonious VDJ recombination scenarios were assigned using the TCRdist pipeline. In a later analysis, each TCR beta chain was defined by its CDR3 amino acid sequence together with its V-gene family, and reads lacking a unique V-gene family were excluded. As a way to deal with suspected cross-contamination and a sequencing artifact, a later analysis dropped more than 500 nucleotide sequences that were highly shared and had low generation probability. In a later analysis, a clonal expansion index for each public chain was calculated from normalized within-repertoire ranks of inferred template counts. In a later analysis, generation probabilities were computed with a VDJ recombination model fitted to out-of-frame rearrangements, and the resulting probabilities were checked against IGoR. Hypergeometric tests were used in a later analysis to score TCR-TCR, TCR-HLA and TCR-CMV co-occurrence, with a repertoire-size bias correction applied to the TCR pairs. To estimate false discovery rates, a later analysis permuted the HLA or CMV assignments 20 times. In a later analysis, co-occurring TCRs were grouped using DBSCAN, and TCRdist sequence similarity was added for clustering within HLA-allele-positive subsets. For co-occurrence clustering, repertoires with fewer than 30,000 or more than 120,000 public chains were excluded, along with a handful of repertoires with anomalous nucleotide sharing. In its TCRdb copy, this immuneACCESS table keeps in-frame sequences only and misses some clones. Where compared with another copy, unresolved V genes explain less than half of these, and the others have no known cause. V, J and clone size reflect that table, while D and trimming were determined from the DNA. In all, the sample holds 110,000 or so clones, and roughly four fifths of those were seen once. The ten most abundant clones make up around 2.3% of the sample.

The cohort consisted of approximately 670 healthy bone marrow donors. Cohort members were all nominally healthy when sampled, although unrecorded immune exposures were likely present. The donor was CMV seronegative and was included in the group of several hundred seronegative cohort members. Every donor gave a peripheral blood sample, and the peripheral blood mononuclear cells from that sample were used for TCR beta sequencing. Genomic DNA was extracted from the blood cell samples with the Qiagen DNeasy Blood Extraction Kit. This TCR derives from a woman aged 18-35 years in good health and CMV-seronegative. The sample was PBMCs.

The CDR3 protein is CASSQRGDLAGSYEQYF. In nucleotide form, the sequence is TGTGCCAGCTCCCAAAGGGGGGACCTAGCGGGATCCTACGAGCAGTACTTC. The sequence joins TRBV19 to TRBJ2-7, and 9 bases in between align with TRBD2. Trimmed from V: 9 bases; trimmed from J: 1 base; junction bases lacking a gene match: 16. The germline V gene (reference sequence) gives CDR1 as LNHDA and CDR2 as SQIVND. The CDR3 numbers 17 residues from cysteine through phenylalanine. Only the CDR3 DNA stays, 51 bases, in frame from base 1.